This entry features one TCR beta chain sequence. At one of its ends the junction is not consistent with the germline gene, which may arise from a read error. CDR1 is LNHNV and CDR2 is YYDKDF in the germline V gene (reference sequence). This CDR3 is built from 15 residues. Genomic DNA provided the template from which TCR beta VDJ and CDR3 profiles were obtained. TCRdb redid the calling of the reads with MiXCR, one entry per CDR3 protein. The data show roughly 130,000 distinct CDR3 sequences, about 48% seen once. The data are from a study of CD8+CD57+ T cells in acquired aplastic anemia. The receptor was derived from a human donor in good health, serving as a control. The genes are TRBV15 and TRBJ2-7; D might be TRBD1 or TRBD2, each matching 6 bases. Sequenced input: sorted CD4+, CD8+, or CD8+CD57+ T cells (not recorded which) from PBMCs. The CDR3 DNA follows: TGTGTCACCAGCAGAAGTGTTTTAGGGGGGACCGAGCAGTACTTC. Amino acids: CVTSRSVLGGTEQYF.